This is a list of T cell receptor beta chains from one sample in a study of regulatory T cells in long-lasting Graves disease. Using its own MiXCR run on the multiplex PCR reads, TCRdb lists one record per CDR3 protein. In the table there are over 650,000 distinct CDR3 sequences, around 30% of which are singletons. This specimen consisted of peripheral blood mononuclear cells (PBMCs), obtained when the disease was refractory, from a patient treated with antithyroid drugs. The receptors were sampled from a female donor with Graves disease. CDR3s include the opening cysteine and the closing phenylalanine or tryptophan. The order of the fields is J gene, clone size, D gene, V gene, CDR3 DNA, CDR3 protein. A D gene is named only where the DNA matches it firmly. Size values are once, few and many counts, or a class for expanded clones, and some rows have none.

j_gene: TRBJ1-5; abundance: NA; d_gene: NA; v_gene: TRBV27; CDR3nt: TGTGCCAGCAGTTTTCGGGACGATCAGCCCCAGCATTTT; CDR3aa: CASSFRDDQPQHF
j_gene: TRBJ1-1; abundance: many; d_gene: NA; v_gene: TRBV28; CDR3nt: TGTGCCAGCAAAACAGGGTGGGACACTGAAGCTTTCTTT; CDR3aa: CASKTGWDTEAFF
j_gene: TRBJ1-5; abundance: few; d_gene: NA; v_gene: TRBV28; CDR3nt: TGTGCCAGCAGGGAACAGGGATCCAATCAGCCCCAGCATTTT; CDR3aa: CASREQGSNQPQHF
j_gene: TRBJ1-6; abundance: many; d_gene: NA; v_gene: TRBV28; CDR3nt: TGTGCCAGCACCTCCTCGGACGGATGGGGTTCACCCCTCCACTTT; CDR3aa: CASTSSDGWGSPLHF
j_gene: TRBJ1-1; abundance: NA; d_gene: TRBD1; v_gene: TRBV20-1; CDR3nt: TGCAGTGCTAGAGATGATGAGGGGGCGGGCACTGAAGCTTTCTTT; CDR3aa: CSARDDEGAGTEAFF
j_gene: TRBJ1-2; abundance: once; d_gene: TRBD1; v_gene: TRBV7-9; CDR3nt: TGTGCCAGCAGCTTGCCGCAGGACAGGGGACGAGGATATGGCTACACCTTC; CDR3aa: CASSLPQDRGRGYGYTF
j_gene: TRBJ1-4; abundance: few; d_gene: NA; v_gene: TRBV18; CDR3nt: TGTGCCAGCTCACCGAGGGACCGTATAAATGAAAAACTGTTTTTT; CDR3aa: CASSPRDRINEKLFF
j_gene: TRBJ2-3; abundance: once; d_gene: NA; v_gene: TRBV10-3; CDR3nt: TGTGCCATCAGTGGAATGGTCACAGATACGCAGTATTTT; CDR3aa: CAISGMVTDTQYF
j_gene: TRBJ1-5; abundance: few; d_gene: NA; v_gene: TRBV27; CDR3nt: TGTGCCAGCAGTCCTACAGGTACCAATCAGCCCCAGCATTTT; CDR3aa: CASSPTGTNQPQHF
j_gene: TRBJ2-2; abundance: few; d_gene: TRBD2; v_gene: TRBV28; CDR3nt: TGTGCCAGCAGCCGGTGGGGGGGGGCCGGGGAGCTGTTTTTT; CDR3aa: CASSRWGGAGELFF
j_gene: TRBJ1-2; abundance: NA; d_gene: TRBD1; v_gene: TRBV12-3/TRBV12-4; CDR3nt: TGTGCCAGCAGTCCCAGGGGGCAGTATGGCTACACCTTC; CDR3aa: CASSPRGQYGYTF
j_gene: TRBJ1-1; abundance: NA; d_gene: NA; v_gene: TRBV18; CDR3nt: TGTGCCAGCTCACCCAACCGGGGAGGAATGAACACTGAAGCTTTCTTT; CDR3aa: CASSPNRGGMNTEAFF
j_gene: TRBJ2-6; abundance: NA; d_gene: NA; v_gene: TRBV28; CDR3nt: TGTGCCAGCAGTTTATTCTGGGGGTCTGGGGCCAACGTCCTGACTTTC; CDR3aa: CASSLFWGSGANVLTF
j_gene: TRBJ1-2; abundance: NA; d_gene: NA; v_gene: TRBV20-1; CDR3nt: TGCAGTGCTAGAGTGTCTATGTGGGACTATGGCTACACCTTC; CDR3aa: CSARVSMWDYGYTF
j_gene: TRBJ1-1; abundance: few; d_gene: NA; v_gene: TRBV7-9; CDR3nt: TGTGCCAGCAGCTTAATGGGGCGGCAGAACACTGAAGCTTTCTTT; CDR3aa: CASSLMGRQNTEAFF
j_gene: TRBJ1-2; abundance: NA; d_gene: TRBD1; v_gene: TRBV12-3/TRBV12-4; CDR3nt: TGTGCCAGCAGTGATGGGACAGCTAACTATGGCTACACCTTC; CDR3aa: CASSDGTANYGYTF
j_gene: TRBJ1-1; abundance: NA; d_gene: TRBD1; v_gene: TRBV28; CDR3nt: TGTGCCAGCGGGACGACAGGGGGCAAGATGAACACTGAAGCTTTCTTT; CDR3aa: CASGTTGGKMNTEAFF
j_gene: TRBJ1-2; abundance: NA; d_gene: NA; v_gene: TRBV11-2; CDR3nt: TGTGCCAGCAGCTTAGACAGGGTTCAGGACTACACCTTC; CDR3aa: CASSLDRVQDYTF
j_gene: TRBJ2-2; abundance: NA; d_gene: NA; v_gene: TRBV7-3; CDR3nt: TGTGCCAGCAGCTTAGGGGGGCGCGGCGGGGAGCTGTTTTTT; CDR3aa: CASSLGGRGGELFF
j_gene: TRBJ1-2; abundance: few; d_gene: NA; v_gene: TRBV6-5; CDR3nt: TGTGCCAGCAGTTACTCGAAAGGGTTTCGTTATGGCTACACCTTC; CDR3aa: CASSYSKGFRYGYTF
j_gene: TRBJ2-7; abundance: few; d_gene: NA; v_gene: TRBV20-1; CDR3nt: TGCAGTGCTAGAGAGGCCGCGACACTCTACGAGCAGTACTTC; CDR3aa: CSAREAATLYEQYF
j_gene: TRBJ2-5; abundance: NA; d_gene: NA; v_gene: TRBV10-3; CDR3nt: TGTGCCATCAGTGAGTCGAGGACCAAAGGAGAGGCCCAGTACTTC; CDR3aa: CAISESRTKGEAQYF
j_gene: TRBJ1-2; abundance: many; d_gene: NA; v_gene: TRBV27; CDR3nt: TGTGCCAGCAGTTGGGACAAGTTGGGAGGCTACACCTTC; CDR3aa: CASSWDKLGGYTF
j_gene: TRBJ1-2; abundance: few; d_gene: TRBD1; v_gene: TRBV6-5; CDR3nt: TGTGCCAGCAGTTTTGGGACAGGGACTGGCTACACCTTC; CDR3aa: CASSFGTGTGYTF
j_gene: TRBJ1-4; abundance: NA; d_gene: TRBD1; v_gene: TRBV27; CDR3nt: TGTGCCAGCAGTGCGTCGACAGGGGTTGAAAAACTGTTTTTT; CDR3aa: CASSASTGVEKLFF
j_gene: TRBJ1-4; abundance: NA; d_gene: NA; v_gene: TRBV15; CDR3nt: TGTGCCACCAGGTCTGACGAAAAACTGTTTTTT; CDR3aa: CATRSDEKLFF
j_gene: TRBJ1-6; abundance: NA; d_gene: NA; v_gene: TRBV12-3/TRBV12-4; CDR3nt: TGTGCCAGCAGTTTAGAAGGCCTTGATTCACCCCTCCACTTT; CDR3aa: CASSLEGLDSPLHF
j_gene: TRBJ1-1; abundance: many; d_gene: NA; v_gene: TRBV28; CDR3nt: TGTGCCAACAGTGCCTCCTGGACTGAAGCTTTCTTT; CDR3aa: CANSASWTEAFF
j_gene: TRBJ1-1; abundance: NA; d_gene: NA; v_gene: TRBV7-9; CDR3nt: TGTGCCAGCAGCTTCAGCAGGGAAACTGAAGCTTTCTTT; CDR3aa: CASSFSRETEAFF
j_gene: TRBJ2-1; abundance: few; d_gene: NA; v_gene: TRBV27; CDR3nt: TGTGCCAGCAGGACTAGATGGGCTTACAATGAGCAGTTCTTC; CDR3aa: CASRTRWAYNEQFF
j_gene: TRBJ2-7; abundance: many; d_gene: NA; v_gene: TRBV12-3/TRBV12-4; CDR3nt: TGTGCCAGCAGGCAACAGGGGGGGTCCTACGAGCAGTACTTC; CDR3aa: CASRQQGGSYEQYF
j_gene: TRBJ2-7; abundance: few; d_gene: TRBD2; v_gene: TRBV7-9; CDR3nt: TGTGCCAGCAGCCCTCAAGCGGGACTGGCCTACGAGCAGTACTTC; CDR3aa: CASSPQAGLAYEQYF
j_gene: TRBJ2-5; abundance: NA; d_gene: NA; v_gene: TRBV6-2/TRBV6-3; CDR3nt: TGTGCCAGCGGGAAGCGGGAGACCCAGTACTTC; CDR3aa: CASGKRETQYF
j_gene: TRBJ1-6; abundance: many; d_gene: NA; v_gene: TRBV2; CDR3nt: TGTGCCAGCAGTGAACGGGAGACCCTCCACTTT; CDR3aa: CASSERETLHF
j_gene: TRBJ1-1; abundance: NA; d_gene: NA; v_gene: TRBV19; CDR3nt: TGTGCCAGTAGTATGGGACGGTTGAACACTGAAGCTTTCTTT; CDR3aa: CASSMGRLNTEAFF
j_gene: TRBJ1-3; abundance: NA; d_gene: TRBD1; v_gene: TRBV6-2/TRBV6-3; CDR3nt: TGTGCCAGCAGTTACAGGACAGGGGCCTCTGGAAACACCATATATTTT; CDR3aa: CASSYRTGASGNTIYF
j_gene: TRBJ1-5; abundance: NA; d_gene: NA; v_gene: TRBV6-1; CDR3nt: TGTGCCAGCAGTATCAGTGGGCAAAAGGGACAGCCCCAGCATTTT; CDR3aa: CASSISGQKGQPQHF
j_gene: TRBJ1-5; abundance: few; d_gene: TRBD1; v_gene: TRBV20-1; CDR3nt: TGCAGTGCTAAGGACTTCGGACAGGGGGCTCTTCAGCCCCAGCATTTT; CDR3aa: CSAKDFGQGALQPQHF
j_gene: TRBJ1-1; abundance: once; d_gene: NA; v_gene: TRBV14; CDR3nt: TGTGCCAGCAGCCAAGTAGACTCCACTGAAGCTTTCTTT; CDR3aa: CASSQVDSTEAFF
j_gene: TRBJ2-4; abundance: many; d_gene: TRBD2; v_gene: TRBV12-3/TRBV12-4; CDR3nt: TGTGCCAGCAGTTTTTTCGTCGGCGGGAGAGGGGTAAACATTCAGTACTTC; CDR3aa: CASSFFVGGRGVNIQYF
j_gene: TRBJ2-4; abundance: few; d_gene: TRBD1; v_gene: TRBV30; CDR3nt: TGTGCCTGGGACAGGGGTGGGAAAAACATTCAGTACTTC; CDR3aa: CAWDRGGKNIQYF
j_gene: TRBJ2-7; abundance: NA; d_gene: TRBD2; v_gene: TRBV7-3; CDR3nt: TGTGCCAGCATCCTAGCGGATTACGAGCAGTACTTC; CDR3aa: CASILADYEQYF
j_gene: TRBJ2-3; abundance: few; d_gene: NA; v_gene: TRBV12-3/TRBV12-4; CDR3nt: TGTGCCAGCAGTGACAGAAGCGCAGATACGCAGTATTTT; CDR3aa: CASSDRSADTQYF
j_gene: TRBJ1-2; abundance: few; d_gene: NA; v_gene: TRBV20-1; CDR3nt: TGCAGTGCCCCTGGGCGGATGGGTAACTATGGCTACACCTTC; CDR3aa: CSAPGRMGNYGYTF
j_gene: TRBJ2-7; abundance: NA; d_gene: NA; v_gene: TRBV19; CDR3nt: TGTGCCAGTAGTATGTTCAGTCAGGCGCCCGTCGAGCAGTACTTC; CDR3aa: CASSMFSQAPVEQYF
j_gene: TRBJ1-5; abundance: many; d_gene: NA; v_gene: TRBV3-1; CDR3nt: TGTGCCAGCAGCCAACAGGGCCAGCCCCAGCATTTT; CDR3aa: CASSQQGQPQHF
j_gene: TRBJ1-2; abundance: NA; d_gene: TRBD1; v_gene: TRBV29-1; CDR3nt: TGCAGCGTTGTGGGACAGGGAGGGAACTATGGCTACACCTTC; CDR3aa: CSVVGQGGNYGYTF
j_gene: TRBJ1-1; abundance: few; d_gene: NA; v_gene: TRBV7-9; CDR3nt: TGTGCCAGCAGCTTGGGACGGGGAGAGTACACTGAAGCTTTCTTT; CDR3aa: CASSLGRGEYTEAFF
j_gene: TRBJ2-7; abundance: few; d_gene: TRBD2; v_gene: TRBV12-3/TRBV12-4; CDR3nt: TGTGCCAGCAGACTACTAGCGGGAGGTTCCTACGAGCAGTACTTC; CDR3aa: CASRLLAGGSYEQYF
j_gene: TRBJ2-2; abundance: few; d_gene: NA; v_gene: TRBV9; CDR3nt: TGTGCCAGCAGCGAGTTGGGGGATGTCACCGGGGAGCTGTTTTTT; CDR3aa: CASSELGDVTGELFF
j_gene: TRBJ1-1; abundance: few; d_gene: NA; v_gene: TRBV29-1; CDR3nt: TGCAGCGCTTCGACAGGAATGAACACTGAAGCTTTCTTT; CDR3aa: CSASTGMNTEAFF